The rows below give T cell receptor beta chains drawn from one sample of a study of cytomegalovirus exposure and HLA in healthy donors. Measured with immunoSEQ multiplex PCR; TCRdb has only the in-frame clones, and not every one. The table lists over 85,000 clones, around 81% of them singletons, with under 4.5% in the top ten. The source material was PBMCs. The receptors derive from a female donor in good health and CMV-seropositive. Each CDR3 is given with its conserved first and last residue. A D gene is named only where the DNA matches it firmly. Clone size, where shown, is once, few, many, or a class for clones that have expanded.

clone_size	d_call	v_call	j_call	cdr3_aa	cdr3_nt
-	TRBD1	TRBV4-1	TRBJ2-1	CASSQDPGTGEYNEQFF	TGCGCCAGCAGCCAAGATCCCGGGACAGGGGAATACAATGAGCAGTTCTTC
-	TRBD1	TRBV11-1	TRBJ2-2	CASSFPGQGVGTGELFF	TGTGCCAGCAGTTTTCCGGGACAGGGCGTTGGGACCGGGGAGCTGTTTTTT
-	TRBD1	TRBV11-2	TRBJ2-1	CASSLGRDRARVF	TGTGCCAGCAGCTTAGGAAGGGACAGGGCAAGAGTCTTC
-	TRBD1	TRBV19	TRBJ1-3	CASKPREPGTAHSQAGNTIYF	TGTGCCAGTAAACCTCGGGAACCCGGGACAGCCCATTCTCAGGCTGGAAACACCATATATTTT
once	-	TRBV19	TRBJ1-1	CASSIDAVNTEAFF	TGTGCCAGTAGTATAGATGCGGTGAACACTGAAGCTTTCTTT
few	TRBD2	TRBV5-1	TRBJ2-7	CASSLRQSTSGYSYEQYF	TGCGCCAGCAGCTTGAGACAGTCGACTAGCGGGTACTCCTACGAGCAGTACTTC
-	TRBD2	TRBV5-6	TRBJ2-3	CARSMIAGLLTDTQYF	TGTGCCCGCAGCATGATAGCGGGGCTACTCACAGATACGCAGTATTTT
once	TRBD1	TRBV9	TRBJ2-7	CASSAGTGTEPIYEQYF	TGTGCCAGCAGCGCCGGGACCGGGACAGAGCCGATCTACGAGCAGTACTTC
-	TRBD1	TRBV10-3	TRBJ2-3	CAISSFGTGSTDTQYF	TGTGCCATCAGTAGTTTCGGGACAGGTAGCACAGATACGCAGTATTTT
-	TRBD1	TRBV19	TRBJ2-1	CASSTGTGAVGNEQFF	TGTGCCAGTAGTACTGGGACAGGAGCGGTGGGAAATGAGCAGTTCTTC
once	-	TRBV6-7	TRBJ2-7	CASSYSAGAEDYEQYF	TGTGCCAGCAGTTACTCGGCCGGAGCGGAAGACTACGAGCAGTACTTC
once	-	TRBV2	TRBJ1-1	CASSDDTNTEAFF	TGTGCCAGCAGTGACGACACAAACACTGAAGCTTTCTTT
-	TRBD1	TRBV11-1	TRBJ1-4	CASSPGQAATNEKLFF	TGTGCCAGCAGCCCCGGACAGGCCGCAACTAATGAAAAACTGTTTTTT
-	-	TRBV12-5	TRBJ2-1	CASGLVLDRFYNEQFF	TGTGCTAGTGGTTTGGTACTTGACAGGTTCTACAATGAGCAGTTCTTC
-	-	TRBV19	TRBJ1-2	CASSGRQVIRGYTF	TGTGCCAGTAGTGGTCGGCAGGTGATACGGGGCTACACCTTC